What follows are 2 T cell receptor beta chains derived from one specimen sequenced in a study of blood T cell repertoires in COVID-19. Measured with immunoSEQ multiplex PCR; TCRdb has only the in-frame clones, and not every one. Among 250,000 or so clones, around 83% were seen once, and the ten largest hold 1.5% to 1.7%. Sequencing was done on a sample of peripheral blood. The source of these receptors is a woman aged 40 to 55 who had recovered from COVID-19.

This chain joins TRBV5-1 and TRBJ2-2, with D tentatively TRBD1 (5 bases). The length of the CDR3 is 15 residues. V was shortened by 0 bases and J by 3 bases, with 9 bases between the two germline ends. Germline values: CDR1 SGHRS, CDR2 YFSETQ. The CDR3 loop is CASSLGQSYTGELFF. The CDR3 coding sequence is TGCGCCAGCAGCTTGGGACAGAGTTACACCGGGGAGCTGTTTTTT.

This chain joins TRBV4-2 and TRBJ1-1, with D perhaps matching TRBD1 (6 bases). Per the germline V gene, CDR1 is LGHNA and CDR2 is YNFKEQ. The CDR3 has 15 amino acids. The germline V and J ends were trimmed by 1 base and 6 bases, with 15 bases remaining between them. Here the CDR3 reads CASSQVLDSLAEAFF. CDR3 bases: TGTGCCAGCAGCCAAGTACTGGACAGTTTAGCTGAAGCTTTCTTT.